This T cell receptor beta chain was documented in a study of control samples from healthy donors and cancer patients. Libraries were prepared by immunoSEQ multiplex PCR; TCRdb keeps only in-frame clonotypes and omits some of them. Of around 110,000 clones in the sample, approximately 92% are singletons; the top ten hold approximately 1.1%. Looked up from germline, CDR1 is MDHEN and CDR2 is SYDVKM. The CDR3 runs 12 residues. In the case of this clone: Relative to the germline gene, one junction end is altered; a read error may explain this.

The chain couples TRBV28 to TRBJ2-7; D possibly matches TRBD1 or TRBD2 (5 bases each). This sequence was found in a woman aged 50 to 65 with colorectal cancer. The sample comprised PBMCs. The CDR3 spells CGTQDEGYEQYF. For the CDR3, the DNA is TGCGGGACCCAAGACGAGGGCTACGAGCAGTACTTC.